The 17 T cell receptor beta chains in this list originate from one sample, sequenced in a study of STAT5B mutations in CD4+ large granular lymphocyte leukemia. TCRdb's copy holds only in-frame clones and misses some; the assay was immunoSEQ multiplex PCR. Of about 32,000 clones listed, around 85% are singletons. Sequenced material: CD4+ T cells from blood buffy coats. The receptors stem from a human donor in good health.

Regarding this clone: The CDR3 carries no conserved terminal phenylalanine or tryptophan, so it likely arises from a read error. V and J are TRBV5-1 and TRBJ1-1; D not certain. CDR3 size: 14 residues. Germline loops: CDR1 SGHRS, CDR2 YFSETQ. V was trimmed by 4 bases and J by 1 base, leaving 11 bases between them. The CDR3 is CASSLALENTEAFL. The DNA of the CDR3 is TGCGCCAGCAGCCTGGCCCTCGAGAACACTGAAGCTTTCCTT.

The chain carries TRBV15 and TRBJ1-5, with D unclear. CDR1 is LNHNV and CDR2 is YYDKDF in the germline V gene (reference sequence). V lost 2 bases, J lost 7 bases, and 9 bases lay in between. The CDR3 is made up of 13 amino acids. CDR3 amino acids: CATSRQNAQPQHF. CDR3 nucleotide sequence: TGTGCCACCAGCAGACAAAACGCGCAGCCCCAGCATTTT.

This clone showed up just a few times. The chain couples TRBV6-5 to TRBJ2-7; the D is unclear. Germline CDR1 is MNHEY and CDR2 is SVGAGI. V gave up 6 bases and J gave up 0 bases, with 3 bases separating them. The CDR3 has 11 amino acids. This CDR3 reads CASSDSYEQYF. CDR3 DNA sequence: TGTGCCAGCAGCGACTCCTACGAGCAGTACTTC.

The rearrangement uses TRBV29-1 and TRBJ2-7; 12 positions agree with TRBD2. The CDR3 has 16 residues. V dropped 6 bases and J dropped 7; count of bases not matched to a gene: 16. CDR1 and CDR2 from the germline V gene are SQVTM and ANQGSEA. This chain's CDR3 is CSVARGLAGPLWEQYF. The CDR3 DNA sequence: TGCAGCGTCGCTCGAGGACTAGCGGGACCCCTGTGGGAGCAGTACTTC.

The V and J genes are TRBV18 and TRBJ2-3, with D possibly being TRBD1 (6 bases). Trimming left V 3 bases short and J 2 bases short, with 9 bases between. Germline V CDR1 and CDR2: KGHSH, LQKENI. The CDR3 has 14 amino acids. The CDR3 here is CASSPAGDTDTQYF. The CDR3, as DNA: TGTGCCAGCTCACCGGCAGGGGACACAGATACGCAGTATTTT. Full variable domain (rest looked up from reference TRBV18 and TRBJ2-3): NAGVMQNPRHLVRRRGQEARLRCSPMKGHSHVYWYRQLPEEGLKFMVYLQKENIIDESGMPKERFSAEFPKEGPSILRIQQVVRGDSAAYFCASSPAGDTDTQYFGPGTRLTVL.

V gene TRBV2 combines with J gene TRBJ2-7; no reliable D call. This CDR3 has 11 residues. Trimming shortened V by 4 bases and J by 3 bases, and 4 bases separated the two germline ends. CDR1 and CDR2 from the germline V gene are SNHLY and FYNNEI. CDR3 protein: CASSAVYEQYF. CDR3 in DNA: TGTGCCAGCAGTGCCGTCTACGAGCAGTACTTC. The variable domain in full, with the rest retrieved from reference TRBV2 and TRBJ2-7, is EPEVTQTPSHQVTQMGQEVILRCVPISNHLYFYWYRQILGQKVEFLVSFYNNEISEKSEIFDDQFSVERPDGSNFTLKIRSTKLEDSAMYFCASSAVYEQYFGPGTRLTVT.

The chain recombines TRBV6-4 with TRBJ1-2; weak D call: TRBD1 (6 bases). V lost 0 bases and J 5 bases, leaving 13 bases between the germline ends. Germline assignment: CDR1 MRHNA and CDR2 SNTAGT. The CDR3 runs 15 residues. The CDR3 region has the DNA TGTGCCAGCAGTGACTCGGGACAAAGTAATTATGGCTACACCTTC. Protein product: CASSDSGQSNYGYTF.

The chain recombines TRBV21-1 with TRBJ2-2; TRBD2 is the table's D call, not checked against the DNA. TRBV21-1 is a pseudogene locus. This CDR3 contains 17 residues. The CDR3 region is CASSHRRREVDTGELFF. CDR3 coding DNA: TGTGCCAGCAGCCATAGGCGGCGGGAGGTGGACACCGGGGAGCTGTTTTTT.

The gene calls are TRBV28 and TRBJ1-4; D remains ambiguous. The germline V and J ends were trimmed by 3 bases and 5 bases, with 7 bases remaining between them. There are 13 residues in the CDR3. CDR1 MDHEN and CDR2 SYDVKM come from the germline V gene. Written as DNA, the CDR3 is TGTGCCAGCAGTTTGGGCCGGAATGAAAAACTGTTTTTT. It translates to CASSLGRNEKLFF.

This chain uses TRBV2 with TRBJ2-5, with 11 bases fitting TRBD1. This CDR3 comprises 16 residues. The V gene end was trimmed by 6 bases and the J gene end by 5 bases; junction bases not matched to a gene: 11. Germline V gene lookup returns CDR1 SNHLY and CDR2 FYNNEI. CDR3 DNA sequence: TGTGCCAGCAGCCCCTCCGGGACAGGGGGTTATGAGACCCAGTACTTC. Its translation: CASSPSGTGGYETQYF.

The CDR3 nucleotides are TGTGCCAGCAGCGTAGGACGGAACACTGAAGCTTTCTTT. This encodes CASSVGRNTEAFF. V usage is TRBV7-3 and J usage is TRBJ1-1; D call uncertain. With 5 bases removed from V and 1 base from J, the gap between germline ends came to 8 bases. The CDR3 has 13 residues. Germline CDR1 is SGHTA and CDR2 is FQGTGA. The full variable domain, in which reference TRBV7-3 and TRBJ1-1 provide the parts outside the CDR3, is GAGVSQTPSNKVTEKGKYVELRCDPISGHTALYWYRQSLGQGPEFLIYFQGTGAADDSGLPNDRFFAVRPEGSVSTLKIQRTERGDSAVYLCASSVGRNTEAFFGQGTRLTVV.

This chain connects TRBV7-9 to TRBJ1-1, with D tentatively TRBD1 (6 bases). Trimming took off 5 bases at V and 1 base at J, with 14 bases between the two ends. The germline gives CDR1 SEHNR, CDR2 FQNEAQ (reference sequence). The CDR3 consists of 15 residues. The DNA of the CDR3 is TGTGCCAGCAGCCCGGGACACGGCGAGAACACTGAAGCTTTCTTT. Translation gives CASSPGHGENTEAFF. Based on the CDR3 plus reference TRBV7-9 and TRBJ1-1, the full variable domain is DTGVSQNPRHKITKRGQNVTFRCDPISEHNRLYWYRQTLGQGPEFLTYFQNEAQLEKSRLLSDRFSAERPKGSFSTLEIQRTEQGDSAMYLCASSPGHGENTEAFFGQGTRLTVV.

V is TRBV27 and J is TRBJ2-3; the match to TRBD2 covers 8 bases. Germline CDR1 and CDR2: MNHEY and SMNVEV (reference sequence). CDR3 length equals 17 residues. V lost 7 bases to trimming and J lost 0 bases; unmatched junction nucleotides: 12. The CDR3 loop is CASNIARLAQSTDTQYF. The CDR3 DNA follows: TGTGCCAGCAACATCGCTCGACTAGCGCAAAGCACAGATACGCAGTATTTT.

V gene TRBV4-1 combines with J gene TRBJ2-7; a possible D gene is TRBD1 (5 bases). The CDR3 has 14 amino acids. Germline assignment: CDR1 MGHRA and CDR2 YSYEKL. The ends were cut back, 3 bases at V and 5 bases at J, with 14 bases in the middle. CDR3 sequence reads: CASSHGQTLDEQYF. DNA for the CDR3: TGCGCCAGCAGCCATGGACAAACCCTGGACGAGCAGTACTTC.

The chain combines TRBV10-3 with TRBJ2-7, with TRBD2 identical over 10 bases. The ends lost 6 bases at V and 2 bases at J; junction bases unmatched: 10. CDR3 length equals 16 residues. Germline V gene lookup returns CDR1 ENHRY and CDR2 SYGVKD. CDR3 in amino acids: CAISEDRAGGTYEQYF. The CDR3 DNA is TGTGCCATCAGCGAGGACCGAGCGGGAGGGACCTACGAGCAGTACTTC.

The V and J genes are TRBV27 and TRBJ1-1; possible D gene TRBD1, 6 bases. V lost 4 bases, J lost 6 bases, and 18 bases lay in between. Per the germline V gene, CDR1 is MNHEY and CDR2 is SMNVEV (reference sequence). The CDR3 has 15 amino acids. CDR3 nucleotides: TGTGCCAGCAGTTCACTTACAGGGCTGGGGCCTGAAGCTTTCTTT. Translating gives CASSSLTGLGPEAFF.

This chain uses TRBV5-8 with TRBJ2-2, with 10 bases matching TRBD2. The CDR3 spans 17 residues. V trimming: 4 bases; J trimming: 3 bases; junction bases outside the gene matches: 9. CDR1 is SGHTS and CDR2 is YDEGEE in the germline V gene. The chain's CDR3 is CASSRLWTSGYTGELFF. The CDR3 DNA reads TGTGCCAGCAGCCGACTTTGGACTAGCGGCTACACCGGGGAGCTGTTTTTT.